This TCR beta chain stems from a study of T cell responses to AZD1222 COVID-19 vaccine. Overall study: Analyses pooled second doses at about 4 or about 12 weeks.

This clone was counted between two and nine times. The antigen remains undetermined. Notes on the study in general: White British people made up most donors, females outnumbered males, and clonal diversity was possibly underestimated.

Profiling relied on immunoSEQ multiplex PCR, and the TCRdb table lists in-frame clones only, not all of them. The sample shows tens of thousands of clones, 85% to 95% of them seen only once. CDR1 is MDHEN and CDR2 is SYDVKM in the germline V gene. Deletions cut 3 bases from V and 4 bases from J, with 10 bases between. CDR3 size: 13 residues. Sample: peripheral blood, taken on day 0 of AZD1222 vaccination. The sequence was collected from an adult in good health. The chain recombines TRBV28 with TRBJ2-7, with D tentatively TRBD1 (5 bases). This CDR3 reads CASSFQGRYEQYF. CDR3 DNA: TGTGCCAGCAGTTTTCAGGGCAGGTACGAGCAGTACTTC.